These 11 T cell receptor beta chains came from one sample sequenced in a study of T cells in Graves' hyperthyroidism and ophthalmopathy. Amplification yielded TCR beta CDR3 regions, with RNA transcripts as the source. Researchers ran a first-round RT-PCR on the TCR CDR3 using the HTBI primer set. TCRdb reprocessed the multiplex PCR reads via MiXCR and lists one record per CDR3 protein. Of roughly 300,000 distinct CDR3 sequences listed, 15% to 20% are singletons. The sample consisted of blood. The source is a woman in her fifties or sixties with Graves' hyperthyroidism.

The CDR3 spells CASSLTSDEQFF. The CDR3 nucleotides are TGTGCCAGCAGCCTCACATCGGATGAGCAGTTCTTC. The chain links TRBV7-3 to TRBJ2-1; D gene ambiguous. The CDR3 runs 12 residues. V was pared by 5 bases and J by 8 bases, with 10 bases between. Germline CDR1 is SGHTA and CDR2 is FQGTGA. Combining the CDR3 with reference TRBV7-3 and TRBJ2-1 gives the whole variable domain GAGVSQTPSNKVTEKGKYVELRCDPISGHTALYWYRQSLGQGPEFLIYFQGTGAADDSGLPNDRFFAVRPEGSVSTLKIQRTERGDSAVYLCASSLTSDEQFFGPGTRLTVL.

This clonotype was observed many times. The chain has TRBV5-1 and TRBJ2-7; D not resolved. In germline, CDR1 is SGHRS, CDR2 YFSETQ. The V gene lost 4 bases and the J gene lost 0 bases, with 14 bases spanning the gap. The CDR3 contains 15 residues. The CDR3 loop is CASSTDPVSSYEQYF. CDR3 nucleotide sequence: TGCGCCAGCAGCACGGACCCGGTCAGCTCCTACGAGCAGTACTTC.

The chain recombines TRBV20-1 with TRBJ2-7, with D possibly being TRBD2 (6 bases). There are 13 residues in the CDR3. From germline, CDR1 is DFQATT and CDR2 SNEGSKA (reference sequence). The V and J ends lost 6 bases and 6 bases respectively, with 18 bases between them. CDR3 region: CSAPGTLGGEQYF. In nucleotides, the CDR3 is TGCAGTGCCCCCGGGACCCTGGGAGGCGAGCAGTACTTC.

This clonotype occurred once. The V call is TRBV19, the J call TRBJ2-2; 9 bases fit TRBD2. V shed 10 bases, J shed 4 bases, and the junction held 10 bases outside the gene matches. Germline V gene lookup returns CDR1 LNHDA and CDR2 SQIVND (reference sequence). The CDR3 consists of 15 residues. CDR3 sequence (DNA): TGTGCCACGGGGGGAGCGGGGGGAATCACCGGGGAGCTGTTTTTT. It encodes CATGGAGGITGELFF.

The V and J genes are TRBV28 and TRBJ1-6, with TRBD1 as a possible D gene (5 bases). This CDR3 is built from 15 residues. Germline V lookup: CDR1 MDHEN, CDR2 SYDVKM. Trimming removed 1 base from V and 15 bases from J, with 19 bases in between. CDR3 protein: CASSLSDINRGYLHF. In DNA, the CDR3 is TGTGCCAGCAGTTTATCGGACATAAACCGTGGATACCTCCACTTT. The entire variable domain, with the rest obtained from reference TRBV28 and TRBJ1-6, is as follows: DVKVTQSSRYLVKRTGEKVFLECVQDMDHENMFWYRQDPGLGLRLIYFSYDVKMKEKGDIPEGYSVSREKKERFSLILESASTNQTSMYLCASSLSDINRGYLHFGNGTRLTVT.

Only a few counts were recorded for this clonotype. The CDR3 DNA is TGTGCCAGCAAGTTCTACGAGCAGTACTTC. It translates to CASKFYEQYF. The chain joins TRBV9 to TRBJ2-7; D unresolved. The CDR3 loop spans 10 amino acids. The germline CDR1 and CDR2 sequences are SGDLS and YYNGEE. V was clipped by 6 bases and J by 3 bases, with 4 bases between them.

The CDR3 DNA sequence: TGTGCCAGCAAGTTGGGGGCTGACGGTTCCTACAATGAGCAGTTCTTC. Encoded protein: CASKLGADGSYNEQFF. V is TRBV2 and J is TRBJ2-1; D perhaps matches TRBD1 (6 bases). This CDR3 region has 16 residues. The V gene lost 7 bases and the J gene lost 1 base, with 17 bases spanning the gap. Germline CDR1 and CDR2: SNHLY and FYNNEI.

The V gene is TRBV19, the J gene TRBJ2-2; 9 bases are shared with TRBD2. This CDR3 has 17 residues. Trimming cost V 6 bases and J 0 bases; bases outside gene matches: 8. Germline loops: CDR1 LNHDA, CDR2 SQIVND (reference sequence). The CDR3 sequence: CASSPKLAGANTGELFF. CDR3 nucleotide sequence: TGTGCCAGTAGCCCGAAATTAGCGGGGGCGAACACCGGGGAGCTGTTTTTT.

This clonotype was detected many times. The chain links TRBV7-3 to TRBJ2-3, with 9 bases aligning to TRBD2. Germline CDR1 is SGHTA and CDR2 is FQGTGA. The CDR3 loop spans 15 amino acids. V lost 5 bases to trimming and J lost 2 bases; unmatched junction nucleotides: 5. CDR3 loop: CASSPMGLATDTQYF. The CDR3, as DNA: TGTGCCAGCAGCCCGATGGGACTAGCCACAGATACGCAGTATTTT. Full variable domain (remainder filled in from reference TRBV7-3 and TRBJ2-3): GAGVSQTPSNKVTEKGKYVELRCDPISGHTALYWYRQSLGQGPEFLIYFQGTGAADDSGLPNDRFFAVRPEGSVSTLKIQRTERGDSAVYLCASSPMGLATDTQYFGPGTRLTVL.

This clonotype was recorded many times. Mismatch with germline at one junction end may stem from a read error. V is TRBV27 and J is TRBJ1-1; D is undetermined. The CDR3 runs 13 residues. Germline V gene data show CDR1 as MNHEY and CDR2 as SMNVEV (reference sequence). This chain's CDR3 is CASSLSLNTEAFF. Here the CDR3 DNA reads TGTGCCAGCAGCTTATCTCTAAACACTGAAGCTTTCTTT.

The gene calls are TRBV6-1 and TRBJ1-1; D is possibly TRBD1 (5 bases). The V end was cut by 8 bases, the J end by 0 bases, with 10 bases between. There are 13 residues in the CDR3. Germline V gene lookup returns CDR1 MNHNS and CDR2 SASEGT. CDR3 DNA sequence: TGTGCCAGCGAGCGGGGGATGAACACTGAAGCTTTCTTT. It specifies CASERGMNTEAFF.